The 9 T cell receptor beta chains given below trace back to one sample, sequenced in a study of control samples from healthy donors and cancer patients. TCRdb's copy holds only in-frame clones and misses some; the assay was immunoSEQ multiplex PCR. This table has some 150,000 clones, roughly 94% appearing once. Sequencing was performed on PBMCs. The receptors derive from a man in his fifties or sixties with colorectal cancer.

The V gene is TRBV30, the J gene TRBJ2-7; D not resolved. Trimming took off 2 bases at V and 0 bases at J, with 8 bases between the two ends. The CDR3 has 13 residues. CDR1 and CDR2 from the germline V gene are GTSNPN and SVGIG (reference sequence). The chain's CDR3 is CAWSPSSSYEQYF. Written as DNA, the CDR3 is TGTGCCTGGAGTCCCTCGAGCTCCTACGAGCAGTACTTC.

The rearrangement joins TRBV6-1 to TRBJ1-6, with D possibly TRBD1 on 6 matching bases. Germline loops: CDR1 MNHNS, CDR2 SASEGT. The CDR3 contains 16 residues. V gave up 0 bases and J gave up 8 bases, with 14 bases separating them. In DNA form, the CDR3 reads TGTGCCAGCAGTGAAGCGTGGCAGGGGATCGATTCACCCCTCCACTTT. Amino acid sequence: CASSEAWQGIDSPLHF.

V gene TRBV5-6 combines with J gene TRBJ1-2; D uncertain. V was pared by 0 bases and J by 2 bases, with 8 bases between. Germline CDR1 and CDR2: SGHDT and YYEEEE. The CDR3 totals 14 residues. CDR3 nucleotides: TGTGCCAGCAGCTTGGGGCAGATAAACTATGGCTACACCTTC. It codes for CASSLGQINYGYTF.

The chain links TRBV18 to TRBJ2-3; D might be TRBD2 (5 bases). Germline-derived CDR1 and CDR2 are KGHSH and LQKENI. The CDR3 is 13 residues long. The V end was cut by 0 bases, the J end by 7 bases, with 8 bases between. The CDR3 region has the DNA TGTGCCAGCTCACCACCAATCGGGAATACGCAGTATTTT. Encoded protein: CASSPPIGNTQYF.

The chain uses TRBV12-3 or TRBV12-4 and TRBJ2-3, with unresolved D. The CDR3 has 12 residues. V lost 4 bases and J lost 4, with 6 bases in between. CDR3 region: CASSYYADTQYF. The CDR3 DNA follows: TGTGCCAGCAGTTACTATGCAGATACGCAGTATTTT.

J is TRBJ2-4 and V is TRBV10-3; 8 bases agree with TRBD2. The trim removed 0 bases at V and 13 bases at J, leaving 5 bases unmatched. The CDR3 runs 13 residues. From germline, CDR1 is ENHRY and CDR2 SYGVKD. CDR3 region: CAISESTGLDQYF. The CDR3 DNA reads as TGTGCCATCAGTGAGTCTACGGGACTAGACCAGTACTTC.

In the case of this clone: The sample carries other DNA sequences with the same CDR3. V usage is TRBV2 and J usage is TRBJ2-7; D gene uncertain. CDR1 SNHLY and CDR2 FYNNEI come from the germline V gene. The CDR3 sequence is 11 residues long. V was trimmed by 4 bases and J by 2 bases, leaving 3 bases between them. In DNA form, the CDR3 reads TGTGCCAGCAGTGTCACCTACGAGCAGTACTTC. Encoded protein: CASSVTYEQYF.

The genes are TRBV6-6 and TRBJ1-1, with a tentative D call TRBD1 (5 bases). From germline, CDR1 is MNHNY and CDR2 SVGAGI (reference sequence). This CDR3 is built from 14 residues. V lost 0 bases to trimming and J lost 3 bases, with 8 bases between them. CDR3 sequence (DNA): TGTGCCAGCAGTTACTCGGAAGGGGACACTGAAGCTTTCTTT. Translation gives CASSYSEGDTEAFF.

V gene TRBV6-5 combines with J gene TRBJ2-2; D ambiguous. Germline V gives CDR1 MNHEY, CDR2 SVGAGI. The CDR3 covers 14 residues. Between the trimmed V and J ends, which lost 6 bases and 4 bases, there was a span of 12 bases. CDR3 in DNA: TGTGCCAGCAGGGCCCTTGTCGGCACCGGGGAGCTGTTTTTT. This codes for CASRALVGTGELFF.